What follows are 24 T cell receptor beta chains derived from one specimen sequenced in a study of blood T cell repertoires in COVID-19. Repertoires were generated with immunoSEQ multiplex PCR, while TCRdb's copy carries only in-frame clones and drops some. Of 370,000 or so clones in the sample, 81% are singletons; the top ten hold 1.1%. Sequencing was done on a sample of peripheral blood. The receptors come from a human donor with acute or convalescent COVID-19. The donor label of this sample is uncertain.

The chain has TRBV6-6 and TRBJ2-7, with 7 bases matching TRBD1. CDR1 and CDR2 (germline): MNHNY, SVGAGI (reference sequence). This CDR3 is 13 amino acids long. The V and J ends lost 4 bases and 7 bases, in that order; junction bases with no gene match: 7. This CDR3 reads CASSSSGQREQYF. The CDR3 DNA reads as TGTGCCAGCAGTTCATCGGGACAGCGTGAGCAGTACTTC.

The DNA for the CDR3 is TGCGCCAGCAGCCTTGACAGGTTACCCAATCAGCCCCAGCATTTT. Protein: CASSLDRLPNQPQHF. The J gene is TRBJ1-5, the V gene TRBV10-1; possibly TRBD1 for D (6 bases). CDR1 is WNHNN and CDR2 is SYGVQD in the germline V gene (reference sequence). The CDR3 consists of 15 residues. Trimming pared 6 bases from V and 3 bases from J, leaving 15 bases between.

The rearrangement links TRBV5-6 to TRBJ1-1; TRBD1 is a possible D gene (5 bases). V lost 3 bases and J lost 0, with 12 bases in between. In germline, CDR1 is SGHDT, CDR2 YYEEEE. The CDR3 spans 15 residues. CDR3 amino acids: CASSSGWGVNTEAFF. The DNA for the CDR3 is TGTGCCAGCAGCTCTGGCTGGGGGGTGAACACTGAAGCTTTCTTT.

This chain connects TRBV6-5 to TRBJ1-6; 7 bases align to TRBD1. The length of the CDR3 is 15 residues. Trimming removed 11 bases from V and 6 bases from J; junction bases left unmatched: 13. Germline V CDR1 and CDR2: MNHEY, SVGAGI. CDR3 in DNA: TGTGCCTCCCAGTCAGGGGGTAGGAGTAATTCACCCCTCCACTTT. This encodes CASQSGGRSNSPLHF.

The chain links TRBV4-2 to TRBJ1-4; D might be TRBD1 (5 bases). V lost 4 bases to trimming and J lost 0 bases, with 30 bases between them. Germline loops: CDR1 LGHNA, CDR2 YNFKEQ. This CDR3 spans 22 amino acids. CDR3 amino acids: CASSRYGPGLKNVQATNEKLFF. CDR3 in DNA: TGTGCCAGCAGCCGCTATGGGCCGGGACTGAAGAACGTGCAAGCAACTAATGAAAAACTGTTTTTT.

The rearrangement links TRBV28 to TRBJ1-2; 9 nucleotides line up with TRBD1. The CDR3 has 15 amino acids. V gave up 5 bases and J gave up 7 bases; unmatched junction bases: 11. The V gene's germline CDR1 is MDHEN and CDR2 SYDVKM. CDR3 residues: CASSPPGQGVGGYTF. Written as DNA, the CDR3 is TGTGCCAGCAGTCCGCCGGGACAGGGAGTGGGTGGCTACACCTTC.

V is TRBV5-1 and J is TRBJ1-1, with D perhaps matching TRBD1 (5 bases). With 0 bases removed from V and 4 bases from J, the gap between germline ends came to 13 bases. The CDR3 loop spans 15 amino acids. The germline gives CDR1 SGHRS, CDR2 YFSETQ. CDR3 coding DNA: TGCGCCAGCAGCTTGGTCCTCCAGGGTCCCACTGAAGCTTTCTTT. It is translated as CASSLVLQGPTEAFF.

A single count supports this clone. The V gene is TRBV2, the J gene TRBJ2-4; D possibly corresponds to TRBD2 (5 bases). V lost 4 bases and J 0 bases, leaving 7 bases between the germline ends. The CDR3 length is 14 residues. Germline CDR1 reads SNHLY; CDR2 reads FYNNEI. CDR3 protein: CASSGELAKNIQYF. In nucleotides, the CDR3 is TGTGCCAGCAGTGGGGAGCTAGCCAAAAACATTCAGTACTTC.

V usage is TRBV6-4 and J usage is TRBJ2-2; 7 nucleotides align to TRBD2. V lost 7 bases to trimming and J lost 0 bases; unmatched junction nucleotides: 2. Germline assignment: CDR1 MRHNA and CDR2 SNTAGT. The CDR3 runs 14 residues. The DNA for the CDR3 is TGTGCCAGCAAGGGGACTACGAACACCGGGGAGCTGTTTTTT. Protein product: CASKGTTNTGELFF.

This clone was observed a few times. The chain combines TRBV5-1 with TRBJ1-6, with D perhaps matching TRBD1 (5 bases). The CDR3 contains 14 residues. The V gene lost 7 bases and the J gene lost 5 bases, with 13 bases spanning the gap. The V gene's germline CDR1 is SGHRS and CDR2 YFSETQ. This CDR3 is CASGEGLNNSPLHF. CDR3 nucleotides: TGCGCCAGCGGGGAGGGGCTTAATAATTCACCCCTCCACTTT.

The chain joins TRBV11-2 to TRBJ1-2, with a weak D call TRBD1 (6 bases). This CDR3 has 14 amino acids. The germline V gene has CDR1 SGHAT and CDR2 FQNNGV. V lost 3 bases, J lost 4 bases, and 12 bases lay in between. CDR3 nucleotides: TGTGCCAGCAGCTTCTCCGGGACAACCTATGGCTACACCTTC. This encodes CASSFSGTTYGYTF.

The genes are TRBV21-1 and TRBJ1-6; no check of the table's D call, TRBD1, against the DNA was made. TRBV21-1 corresponds to a pseudogene. This CDR3 is 18 amino acids long. The CDR3 DNA is TGTGCCAGCAGCAAATTGTCCCAGGGGAGAGCCTATAATTCACCCCTCCACTTT. Its translation is CASSKLSQGRAYNSPLHF.

The chain recombines TRBV7-9 with TRBJ2-5; 13 bases fit TRBD2. Germline values: CDR1 SEHNR, CDR2 FQNEAQ (reference sequence). The CDR3 has 15 residues. The trim removed 7 bases at V and 3 bases at J, leaving 5 bases unmatched. CDR3 protein: CASNLLAGGKETQYF. The CDR3 bases are TGTGCCAGCAACCTACTAGCGGGGGGGAAAGAGACCCAGTACTTC.

The V call is TRBV9, the J call TRBJ2-7; 8 bases match TRBD2. After removal of 4 bases from V and 5 bases from J, the junction contained 8 bases not matched to a gene. This CDR3 region has 14 residues. Germline CDR1 reads SGDLS; CDR2 reads YYNGEE. The CDR3 is CASSSSRGGHEQYF. In DNA, the CDR3 is TGTGCCAGCAGCTCCTCCCGGGGGGGACACGAGCAGTACTTC.

In its sample, this clone was seen once. The chain has TRBV5-4 and TRBJ2-3, with 7 bases fitting TRBD2. Per germline, CDR1 SGHNT and CDR2 YYREEE (reference sequence). The length of the CDR3 is 16 residues. V lost 4 bases and J lost 7; bases outside the gene matches: 15. CDR3 in DNA: TGTGCCAGCAGCCTGGGGGGGGACGCTAGGTTGTATACGCAGTATTTT. Protein product: CASSLGGDARLYTQYF.

The chain recombines TRBV7-6 with TRBJ2-4, with D tentatively TRBD1 (5 bases). V lost 5 bases to trimming and J lost 0 bases, with 20 bases between them. In germline, CDR1 is SGHVS, CDR2 FNYEAQ. This CDR3 is built from 18 residues. As DNA, the CDR3 is TGTGCCAGCAGCCCGGGCCAAAGGGTTGGACAAGCCAAAAACATTCAGTACTTC. It translates to CASSPGQRVGQAKNIQYF. Full variable domain (rest looked up from reference TRBV7-6 and TRBJ2-4): GAGVSQSPRYKVTKRGQDVALRCDPISGHVSLYWYRQALGQGPEFLTYFNYEAQQDKSGLPNDRFSAERPEGSISTLTIQRTEQRDSAMYRCASSPGQRVGQAKNIQYFGAGTRLSVL.

As DNA, the CDR3 is TGCGCCAGCAAAGTAACCAGGACAGCAACCGGGGAGCTGTTTTTT. As protein: CASKVTRTATGELFF. The chain carries TRBV10-2 and TRBJ2-2; weak D call: TRBD1 (6 bases). The CDR3 has 15 residues. V was clipped by 7 bases and J by 5 bases, with 17 bases between them. Germline-derived CDR1 and CDR2 are WSHSY and SAAADI.

This sequence joins TRBV24-1 and TRBJ1-4; no reliable D call. The CDR3 has 13 residues. CDR1 KGHDR and CDR2 SFDVKD come from the germline V gene. V shed 3 bases and J shed 4 bases, with 5 bases lying between them. CDR3 loop: CATSDGGNEKLFF. The CDR3 DNA reads as TGTGCCACCAGTGATGGAGGTAATGAAAAACTGTTTTTT.

This rearrangement joins TRBV28 to TRBJ1-5; D may be TRBD1 (6 bases). Germline assignment: CDR1 MDHEN and CDR2 SYDVKM. Trimming left V 7 bases short and J 4 bases short, with 20 bases between. The CDR3 contains 16 residues. CDR3 region: CASTTRGTRRNQPQHF. The CDR3 bases are TGTGCCAGCACCACCAGGGGCACAAGGCGAAATCAGCCCCAGCATTTT.

The chain employs TRBV27 and TRBJ2-7; the match to TRBD1 covers 11 bases. CDR3 length: 15 amino acids. In germline, CDR1 is MNHEY, CDR2 SMNVEV (reference sequence). Trimming removed 4 bases from V and 4 bases from J; junction bases left unmatched: 6. This CDR3 is CASSSRTGGDYEQYF. The CDR3 DNA reads TGTGCCAGCAGTTCAAGGACAGGGGGCGATTACGAGCAGTACTTC.

The gene calls are TRBV19 and TRBJ2-7, with D possibly TRBD1 on 5 matching bases. The CDR3 extends over 13 amino acids. The V end lost 10 bases, the J end lost 1 base, and 14 bases lay between the germline ends. The germline V gene encodes CDR1 LNHDA and CDR2 SQIVND (reference sequence). DNA of the CDR3: TGTGCCACCACAGGAACCAAGTCCTACGAGCAGTACTTC. Protein product: CATTGTKSYEQYF.

This clone was seen a few times. The chain has TRBV7-2 and TRBJ1-3, with TRBD1 identical over 7 bases. Germline assignment: CDR1 SGHTA and CDR2 FQGNSA. J was trimmed by 0 bases and V by 5 bases; bases with no gene match: 4. CDR3 length: 15 amino acids. The DNA of the CDR3 is TGTGCCAGCAGCCATGGGACAGCCTCTGGAAACACCATATATTTT. It codes for CASSHGTASGNTIYF.

This clone was seen just once. The chain employs TRBV4-1 and TRBJ1-4; 7 bases are a match to TRBD1. V lost 6 bases to trimming and J lost 6 bases; unmatched junction nucleotides: 10. The CDR3 runs to 15 residues. In germline, CDR1 is MGHRA, CDR2 YSYEKL. The CDR3 region has the DNA TGCGCCAGCAGGTCTCCAGGGACAGAGGATGAAAAACTGTTTTTT. This gives the protein CASRSPGTEDEKLFF.

This chain links TRBV3-1 (or the pseudogene TRBV3-2) with TRBJ2-1; 11 bases are shared with TRBD2. Per the germline V gene, CDR1 is LGHDT and CDR2 is YNNKEL (reference sequence). The CDR3 is made up of 19 amino acids. The ends lost 1 base at V and 5 bases at J; junction bases unmatched: 13. This CDR3 is CASSQGLRSSGGPHNEQFF. The DNA for the CDR3 is TGTGCCAGCAGCCAAGGTCTCCGATCTAGCGGGGGGCCCCACAATGAGCAGTTCTTC.